This T cell receptor beta chain originates from a study of CD8 T cells in Susac syndrome. Random hexamers were used to reverse transcribe about 0.5 to 1 ug of RNA. TCRdb used MiXCR to reprocess the immunoSEQ multiplex PCR reads, holding one entry per CDR3 protein. The sample lists about 240,000 distinct CDR3 sequences; 90% to 97% were seen once. The CDR3 has 15 residues. The V and J ends lost 1 base and 6 bases, in that order; junction bases with no gene match: 6. CDR1 SGHTA and CDR2 FQGNSA come from the germline V gene. The material sequenced was CD4+ T cells from PBMCs. J is TRBJ2-3 and V is TRBV7-2, with TRBD2 matching over 8 bases. The clonotype was recovered from a human donor with Susac syndrome. CDR3 amino acids: CASSLGGTRPDTQYF. The DNA of the CDR3 is TGTGCCAGCAGCTTAGGCGGGACTAGACCCGATACGCAGTATTTT.